These T cell receptor beta chains were read from a single sample in a study of blood T cell repertoires in COVID-19. Libraries were prepared by immunoSEQ multiplex PCR; TCRdb keeps only in-frame clonotypes and omits some of them. The data show about 190,000 clones, 70% to 85% seen once. Sequencing was performed on peripheral blood. These receptors were collected from a woman aged 50 to 60 with acute or convalescent COVID-19. The CDR3 runs from the conserved cysteine through the conserved F or W. D genes are given only for firm matches. Some rows have no size entry. The others give once, few or many, or a class for an expanded clone.

D gene,J gene,clone size,V gene,CDR3 DNA,CDR3 protein
.,TRBJ2-2,.,TRBV11-3,TGTGCCAGCAGCACCACTATGAACACCGGGGAGCTGTTTTTT,CASSTTMNTGELFF
TRBD1,TRBJ1-1,few,TRBV5-1,TGCGCCAGCAGCTTGCAGGACAGGGGACGGGCTTTCTTT,CASSLQDRGRAFF
.,TRBJ2-6,.,TRBV24-1,TGTGCCACCAGTGAAAGGAGAAGCTCTGGGGCCAACGTCCTGACTTTC,CATSERRSSGANVLTF
TRBD1,TRBJ2-7,.,TRBV6-5,TGTGCCAGCAGTTACTCGGGACAGTCGGGGACCTACGAGCAGTACTTC,CASSYSGQSGTYEQYF
.,TRBJ1-6,few,TRBV6-5,TGTGCCAGCAGTTCGCAGGGGAATTCACCCCTCCACTTT,CASSSQGNSPLHF
.,TRBJ1-2,.,TRBV28,TGTGCCAGCAGTTTGGGCCCCCGGCCGATCTACACCTTC,CASSLGPRPIYTF
TRBD2,TRBJ2-7,.,TRBV28,TGTGCCAGCAGTGGTGGACTAGCGGTGGCCTACGAGCAGTACTTC,CASSGGLAVAYEQYF
.,TRBJ2-7,.,TRBV5-1,TGCGCCAGCAGCTTGGAGTGGGGGCGCGAGCAGTACTTC,CASSLEWGREQYF
.,TRBJ2-2,.,TRBV7-7,TGTGCTAGCAGCTTAGCAGGGGACACCGGGGAGCTGTTTTTT,CASSLAGDTGELFF
.,TRBJ1-6,few,TRBV30,TGTGCCTGGAGGTCGGGAGTACGGAATAATTCACCCCTCCACTTT,CAWRSGVRNNSPLHF
.,TRBJ1-5,.,TRBV30,TGTGCCTGGAGCCCTGCCGGGGGGCACAATCAGCCCCAGCATTTT,CAWSPAGGHNQPQHF
.,TRBJ1-1,few,TRBV6-5,TGTGCCAGCAGTTCCCGAGGGAGGAACACTGAAGCTTTCTTT,CASSSRGRNTEAFF
.,TRBJ1-1,.,TRBV10-3,TGTGCCATCAGACCACAGAGGGCCCGGAACACTGAAGCTTTCTTT,CAIRPQRARNTEAFF
.,TRBJ1-1,.,TRBV21-1,TGTGCCAGCAGCGAACGGGACACTTATAGTTTGGCTGAAGCTTTCTTT,CASSERDTYSLAEAFF